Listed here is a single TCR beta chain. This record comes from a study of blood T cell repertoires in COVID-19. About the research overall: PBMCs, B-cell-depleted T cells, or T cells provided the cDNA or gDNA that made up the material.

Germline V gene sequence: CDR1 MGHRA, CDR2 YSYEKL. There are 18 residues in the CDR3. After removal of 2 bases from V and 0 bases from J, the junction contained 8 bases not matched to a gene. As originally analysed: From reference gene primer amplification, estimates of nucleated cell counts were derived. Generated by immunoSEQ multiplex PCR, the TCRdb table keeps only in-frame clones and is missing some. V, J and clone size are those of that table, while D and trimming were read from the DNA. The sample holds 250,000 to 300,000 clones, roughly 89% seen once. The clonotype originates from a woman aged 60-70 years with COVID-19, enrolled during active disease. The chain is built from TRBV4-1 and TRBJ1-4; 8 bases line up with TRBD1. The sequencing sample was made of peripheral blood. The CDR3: CASSQPGDRTATNEKLFF. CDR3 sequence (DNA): TGCGCCAGCAGCCAACCCGGGGACAGGACTGCAACTAATGAAAAACTGTTTTTT.